This TCR beta chain was retrieved from a study of T-cell memory formation after mild COVID-19 (TCRdb year 2021). Study-level background: Most TCR sequence clusters were specific to one of the two donors. In a couple of donors, T-cell clones that expanded and contracted after mild COVID-19 were tracked by sequencing TCRalpha and TCRbeta repertoires over time. Two young, previously healthy adult volunteers made up the cohort, one male and one female.

Overall study results and their limits: Some responding clones were detected in pre-infection memory, which suggested that pre-existing cross-reactive memory T cells had joined the SARS-CoV-2 response. Clones contracting from day 15 to 85 had balanced CD4/CD8 phenotypes, while a second wave expanding from day 15 to 37 was biased towards CD4+. Whether the second-wave clones peaking on day 37 were SARS-CoV-2 specific was not confirmed. Contracting CD4+ clones appeared mostly in the CM and EM memory subsets, whereas CD8+ clones were enriched in EMRA. The study included only a couple of mild cases, and larger cohorts that include severe cases with pre-infection samples were judged to be necessary.

This clonotype was counted a few times. No antigen is known for it. Per-base quality was not reported, and no clone a single base away is much larger than it. Sequenced using an Illumina NovaSeq 6000. TCRalpha and TCRbeta cDNA libraries were built by 5'RACE with constant-segment primers, adding sample barcodes and unique molecular identifiers. RNA was extracted from every sample with Trizol reagent. Library amplification was performed in two PCR steps, and a second sample barcode and Illumina TruSeq adapters were introduced in the second step. Sequencing of the libraries was done on an Illumina NovaSeq, producing 2 x 150 bp paired-end reads. The authors' pipeline ran thus. With migec v1.2.7, reads were demultiplexed and then collapsed into UMI-guided consensus sequences. Using mixcr v2.1.11, UMI consensuses were aligned to TRA and TRB V and J templates and then assembled into clonotypes. A clonotype was counted as expanded or contracted only if both edgeR and NoisET called the change significant, with noise models trained on biological replicates. For edgeR calls, the thresholds were a false discovery rate-adjusted p below 0.01 and a log2 fold-change of 1. As an exploratory analysis of dynamics, max-normalized trajectories of the 1000 most abundant clonotypes were examined with PCA combined with hierarchical clustering. Each responding clone was given a CD4 or CD8 phenotype based on the CD4+ and CD8+ repertoires, which had been sequenced separately. In-frame beta chains were kept once TCRdb had trimmed the public reads at Q25 with fastp and called clones with MiXCR. Rows with one shared CDR3 protein collapse into an entry with the most common genes and DNA. These V and J calls derive from TCRdb rather than the authors' analysis. Recorded for this sample are 300,000 to 350,000 distinct CDR3 sequences; just under 20% of them occurred a single time. The top ten constitute 21% of the sample.

Ficoll-Paque density gradient centrifugation was used to isolate PBMCs. V is reduced by 6 bases and J by 0 bases, leaving a spacing of 17 bases between them. The germline V gene yields MNHEY for CDR1 and SVGAGI for CDR2. From the cysteine up to the phenylalanine, the CDR3 has a length of 16 residues. The kept DNA is CDR3 alone, 48 bases in frame from the first base. The sample was PBMCs or a T cell subset sorted from them (not recorded which). The TCR originated in a man between 18 and 29 years old who had mild COVID-19 (a few samples of this study predate the infection). The sample titles of this study are shuffled in the database, so cell type and time point are left out; the donor was told from shared clones. The chain uses TRBV6-5 and TRBJ1-1; a tentative D call is TRBD1 (5 bases match). The DNA reads TGTGCCAGCAGGCGGAGGGGCGGATCCATGAACACTGAAGCTTTCTTT. Its amino acids are CASRRRGGSMNTEAFF.